This is a list of T cell receptor beta chains from one sample in a study of blood T cell repertoires in COVID-19. Clones were sequenced by immunoSEQ multiplex PCR, and TCRdb holds only the in-frame ones, with some missing. The table records hundreds of thousands of clones, 70% to 90% of them present only once. The specimen sequenced was PBMCs or T cells enriched from blood (not recorded which). The receptors stem from a woman aged 45-60 years with acute COVID-19. CDR3s include the opening cysteine and the closing phenylalanine or tryptophan. D genes are given only for firm matches. Size values are once, few and many counts, or a class for expanded clones, and some rows have none.

size	D	J	length	V	CDR3	DNA
NA	NA	TRBJ1-3	14	TRBV30	CAWSPGSSGNTIYF	TGTGCCTGGAGTCCGGGGTCCTCTGGAAACACCATATATTTT
few	NA	TRBJ1-2	15	TRBV18	CASSPQPGETRGYTF	TGTGCCAGCTCACCACAGCCAGGGGAGACGCGGGGCTACACCTTC
NA	NA	TRBJ1-5	13	TRBV7-2	CASSLVQNQPQHF	TGTGCCAGCAGCTTAGTCCAGAATCAGCCCCAGCATTTT
NA	NA	TRBJ2-3	17	TRBV5-1	CASSKLTQGDFMDTQYF	TGCGCCAGCAGCAAACTAACGCAGGGTGACTTCATGGATACGCAGTATTTT
NA	NA	TRBJ2-2	15	TRBV2	CASSVTAWDTGELFF	TGTGCCAGCAGTGTGACAGCCTGGGACACCGGGGAGCTGTTTTTT
NA	NA	TRBJ2-1	15	TRBV4-3	CASSQDGSDYNEQFF	TGCGCCAGCAGCCAAGATGGCAGTGACTACAATGAGCAGTTCTTC
NA	TRBD1	TRBJ1-1	15	TRBV19	CASSLTGQVNTEAFF	TGTGCCAGTAGTCTAACGGGACAGGTCAACACTGAAGCTTTCTTT
once	TRBD1	TRBJ1-2	15	TRBV5-1	CASSPGTGLLYGYTF	TGCGCCAGCAGCCCGGGGACAGGGCTACTCTATGGCTACACCTTC
NA	TRBD1	TRBJ1-5	16	TRBV2	CASIRDRGNLAEPQHF	TGTGCCAGCATCCGGGACAGGGGGAATCTTGCGGAGCCCCAGCATTTT
NA	TRBD1	TRBJ1-1	13	TRBV7-6	CASSPRTGLVAFF	TGTGCCAGCAGCCCCCGGACAGGGTTAGTAGCTTTCTTT
NA	TRBD1	TRBJ1-1	11	TRBV29-1	CSVDRGAEAFF	TGCAGCGTGGACAGGGGCGCTGAAGCTTTCTTT
few	NA	TRBJ1-3	16	TRBV9	CASSVEFGGTGNTIYF	TGTGCCAGCAGCGTAGAATTTGGAGGGACTGGAAACACCATATATTTT
NA	TRBD2	TRBJ2-5	13	TRBV19	CASKREGQETQYF	TGTGCCAGTAAGAGGGAGGGGCAAGAGACCCAGTACTTC
NA	NA	TRBJ2-3	13	TRBV30	CAWSVRGTDTQYF	TGTGCCTGGAGTGTGCGGGGCACAGATACGCAGTATTTT
few	TRBD2	TRBJ2-7	14	TRBV6-6	CASSSPTSRYEQYF	TGTGCCAGCAGTTCCCCGACTAGCCGCTACGAGCAGTACTTC
NA	TRBD1	TRBJ1-4	12	TRBV10-3	CAIRGQGEKLFF	TGTGCCATCAGGGGACAGGGGGAAAAACTGTTTTTT
NA	NA	TRBJ2-1	15	TRBV5-1	CASSPGGTDNNEQFF	TGCGCCAGCAGCCCGGGGGGGACAGATAACAATGAGCAGTTCTTC
NA	TRBD1	TRBJ1-2	19	TRBV5-4	CASSFRDRGHRGANYGYTF	TGTGCCAGCAGCTTTAGGGACAGGGGTCACAGAGGAGCTAACTATGGCTACACCTTC
once	NA	TRBJ1-2	14	TRBV30	CAWILWGPAYGYTF	TGTGCCTGGATCCTTTGGGGGCCGGCGTATGGCTACACCTTC
few	TRBD1	TRBJ1-2	14	TRBV6-5	CASSYSTGGQGYTF	TGTGCCAGCAGTTACTCGACAGGGGGCCAAGGCTACACCTTC
once	NA	TRBJ1-4	14	TRBV12-5	CASGLDDRIEKLFF	TGTGCTAGTGGTTTGGATGACAGAATTGAAAAACTGTTTTTT
NA	TRBD2	TRBJ2-1	16	TRBV7-8	CASSPRLAGGQNEQFF	TGTGCCAGCAGCCCAAGACTAGCGGGGGGGCAGAATGAGCAGTTCTTC